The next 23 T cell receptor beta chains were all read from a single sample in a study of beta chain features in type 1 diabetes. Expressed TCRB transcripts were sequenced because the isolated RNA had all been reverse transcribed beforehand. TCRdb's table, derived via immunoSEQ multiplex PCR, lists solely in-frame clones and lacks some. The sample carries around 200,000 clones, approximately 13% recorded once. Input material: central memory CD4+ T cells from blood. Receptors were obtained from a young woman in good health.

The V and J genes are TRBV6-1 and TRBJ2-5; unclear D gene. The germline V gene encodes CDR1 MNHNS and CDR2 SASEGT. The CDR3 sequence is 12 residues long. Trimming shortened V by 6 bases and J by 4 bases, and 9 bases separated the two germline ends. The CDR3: CASSHAGETQYF. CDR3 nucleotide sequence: TGTGCCAGCAGCCACGCCGGAGAGACCCAGTACTTC.

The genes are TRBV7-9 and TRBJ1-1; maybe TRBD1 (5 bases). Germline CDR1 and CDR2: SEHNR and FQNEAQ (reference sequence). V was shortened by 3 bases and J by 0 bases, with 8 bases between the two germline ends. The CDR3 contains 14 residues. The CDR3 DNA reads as TGTGCCAGCAGCTTGGGGGGATTGAACACTGAAGCTTTCTTT. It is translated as CASSLGGLNTEAFF.

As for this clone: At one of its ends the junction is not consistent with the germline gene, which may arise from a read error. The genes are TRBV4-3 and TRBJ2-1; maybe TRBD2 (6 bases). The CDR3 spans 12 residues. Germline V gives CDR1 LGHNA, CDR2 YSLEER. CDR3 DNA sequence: TGCGCCAGCAGCCAAGATCGCGTTAGGAGGGTCTTC. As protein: CASSQDRVRRVF.

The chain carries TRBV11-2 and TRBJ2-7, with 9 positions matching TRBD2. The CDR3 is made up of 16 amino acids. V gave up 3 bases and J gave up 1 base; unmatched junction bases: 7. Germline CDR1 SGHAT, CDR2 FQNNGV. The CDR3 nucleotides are TGTGCCAGCAGCTTCGCGACTAGCGGAGGTTCCTACGAGCAGTACTTC. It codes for CASSFATSGGSYEQYF.

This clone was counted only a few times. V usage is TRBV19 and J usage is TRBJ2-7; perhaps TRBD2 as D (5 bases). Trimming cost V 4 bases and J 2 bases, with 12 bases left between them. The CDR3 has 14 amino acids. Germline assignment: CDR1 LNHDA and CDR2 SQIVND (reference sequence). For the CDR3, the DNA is TGTGCCAGTAGTAGGAGTTACGGGACCTACGAGCAGTACTTC. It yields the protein CASSRSYGTYEQYF. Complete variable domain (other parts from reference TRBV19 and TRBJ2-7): DGGITQSPKYLFRKEGQNVTLSCEQNLNHDAMYWYRQDPGQGLRLIYYSQIVNDFQKGDIAEGYSVSREKKESFPLTVTSAQKNPTAFYLCASSRSYGTYEQYFGPGTRLTVT.

CDR3 nucleotide sequence: TGCAGCGTTGAAGTGGGCCGGAAAGACTACGAGCAGTACTTC. Translating it yields CSVEVGRKDYEQYF. The chain is built from TRBV29-1 and TRBJ2-7; D call uncertain. CDR1 is SQVTM and CDR2 is ANQGSEA in the germline V gene. This CDR3 has 14 residues. Trimming removed 1 base at V and 3 bases at J, with 13 bases between.

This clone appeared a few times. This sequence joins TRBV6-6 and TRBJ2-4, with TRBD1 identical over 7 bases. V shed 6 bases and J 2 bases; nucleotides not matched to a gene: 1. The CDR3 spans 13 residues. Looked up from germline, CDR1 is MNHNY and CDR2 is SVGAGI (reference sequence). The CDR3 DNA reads TGTGCCAGCAGGGGACAGCCCAAAAACATTCAGTACTTC. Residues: CASRGQPKNIQYF.

The DNA of the CDR3 is TGTGCCAGCAGCTTAACGGGGGGGTCCCAGGGCGAGCAGTACTTC. Its protein product is CASSLTGGSQGEQYF. The J gene is TRBJ2-7, the V gene TRBV7-9, with 8 bases aligning to TRBD2. The germline gives CDR1 SEHNR, CDR2 FQNEAQ (reference sequence). The trim removed 2 bases at V and 6 bases at J, leaving 9 bases unmatched. The CDR3 runs 15 residues.

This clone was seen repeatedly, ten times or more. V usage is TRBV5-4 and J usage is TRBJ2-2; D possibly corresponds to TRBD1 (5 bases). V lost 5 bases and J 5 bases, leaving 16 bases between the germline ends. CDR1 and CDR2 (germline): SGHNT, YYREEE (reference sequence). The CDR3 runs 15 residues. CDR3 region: CASSRDSYLTGELFF. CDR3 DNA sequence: TGTGCCAGCAGTCGAGACAGTTATTTAACCGGGGAGCTGTTTTTT.

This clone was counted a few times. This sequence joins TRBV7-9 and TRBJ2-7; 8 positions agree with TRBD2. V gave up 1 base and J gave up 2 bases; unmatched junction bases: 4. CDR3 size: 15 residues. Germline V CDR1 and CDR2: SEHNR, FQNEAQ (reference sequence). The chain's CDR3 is CASSLVTSGAYEQYF. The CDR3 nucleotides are TGTGCCAGCAGCTTAGTAACTAGCGGCGCCTACGAGCAGTACTTC.

The DNA of the CDR3 is TGTGCCAGCAGCCTAGGGACTGCTACCGAATATGGCTACACCTTC. Its translation: CASSLGTATEYGYTF. The chain uses TRBV5-6 and TRBJ1-2, with D possibly matching TRBD1 (5 bases). The CDR3 extends over 15 amino acids. Germline V gives CDR1 SGHDT, CDR2 YYEEEE. With 4 bases removed from V and 5 bases from J, the gap between germline ends came to 18 bases. Full variable domain (remainder filled in from reference TRBV5-6 and TRBJ1-2): DAGVTQSPTHLIKTRGQQVTLRCSPKSGHDTVSWYQQALGQGPQFIFQYYEEEERQRGNFPDRFSGHQFPNYSSELNVNALLLGDSALYLCASSLGTATEYGYTFGSGTRLTVV.

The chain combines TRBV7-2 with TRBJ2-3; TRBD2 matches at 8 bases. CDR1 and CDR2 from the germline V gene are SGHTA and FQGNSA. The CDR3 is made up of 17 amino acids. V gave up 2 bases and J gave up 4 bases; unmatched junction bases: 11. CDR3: CASSLTPGGRSSDTQYF. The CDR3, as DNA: TGTGCCAGCAGCTTAACCCCCGGCGGGAGGAGCTCAGATACGCAGTATTTT. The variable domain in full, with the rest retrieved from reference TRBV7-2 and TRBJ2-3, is GAGVSQSPSNKVTEKGKDVELRCDPISGHTALYWYRQSLGQGLEFLIYFQGNSAPDKSGLPSDRFSAERTGGSVSTLTIQRTQQEDSAVYLCASSLTPGGRSSDTQYFGPGTRLTVL.

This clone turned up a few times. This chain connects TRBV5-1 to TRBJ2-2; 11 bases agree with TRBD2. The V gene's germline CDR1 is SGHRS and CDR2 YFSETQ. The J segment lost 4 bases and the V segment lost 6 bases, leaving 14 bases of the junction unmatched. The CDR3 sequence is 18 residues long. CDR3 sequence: CASTGSPTSGILTGELFF. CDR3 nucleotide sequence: TGCGCCAGCACCGGGAGCCCGACTAGCGGGATTCTCACCGGGGAGCTGTTTTTT. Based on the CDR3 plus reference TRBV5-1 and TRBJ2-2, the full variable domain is KAGVTQTPRYLIKTRGQQVTLSCSPISGHRSVSWYQQTPGQGLQFLFEYFSETQRNKGNFPGRFSGRQFSNSRSEMNVSTLELGDSALYLCASTGSPTSGILTGELFFGEGSRLTVL.

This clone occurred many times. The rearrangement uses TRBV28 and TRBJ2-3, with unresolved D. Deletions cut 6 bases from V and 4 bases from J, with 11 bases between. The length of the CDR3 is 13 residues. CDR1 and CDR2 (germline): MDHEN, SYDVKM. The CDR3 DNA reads TGTGCCAGCAGGTCCGCACAATCAGATACGCAGTATTTT. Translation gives CASRSAQSDTQYF.

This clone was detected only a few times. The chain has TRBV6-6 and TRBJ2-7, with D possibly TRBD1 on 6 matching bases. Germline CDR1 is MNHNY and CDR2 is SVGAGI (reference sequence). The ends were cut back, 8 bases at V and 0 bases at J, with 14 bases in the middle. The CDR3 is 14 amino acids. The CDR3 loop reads CASLAWDNSYEQYF. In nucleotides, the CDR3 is TGTGCCAGCTTAGCTTGGGACAACTCCTACGAGCAGTACTTC.

CDR3 DNA sequence: TGTGCCTCGAGCGGGACAGTTGGAAACACCATATATTTT. Protein sequence: CASSGTVGNTIYF. This rearrangement joins TRBV30 to TRBJ1-3; 7 bases are a match to TRBD1. CDR1 is GTSNPN, CDR2 SVGIG, per germline (reference sequence). This CDR3 comprises 13 residues. The V gene end was trimmed by 7 bases and the J gene end by 3 bases; junction bases not matched to a gene: 6.

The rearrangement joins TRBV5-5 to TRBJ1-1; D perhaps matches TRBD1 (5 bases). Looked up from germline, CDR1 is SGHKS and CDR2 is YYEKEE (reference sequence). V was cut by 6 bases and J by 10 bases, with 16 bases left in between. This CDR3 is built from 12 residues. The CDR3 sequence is CASKEQEGRAFF. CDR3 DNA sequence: TGTGCCAGCAAAGAGCAGGAGGGACGAGCTTTCTTT.

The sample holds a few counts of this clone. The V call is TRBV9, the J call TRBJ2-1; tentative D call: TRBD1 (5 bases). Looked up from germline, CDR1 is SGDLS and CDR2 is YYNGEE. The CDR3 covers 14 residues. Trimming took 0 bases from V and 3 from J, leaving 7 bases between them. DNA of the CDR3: TGTGCCAGCAGCGTAGCAGGGCTCTACAATGAGCAGTTCTTC. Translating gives CASSVAGLYNEQFF. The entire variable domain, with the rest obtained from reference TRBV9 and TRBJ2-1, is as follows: DSGVTQTPKHLITATGQRVTLRCSPRSGDLSVYWYQQSLDQGLQFLIQYYNGEERAKGNILERFSAQQFPDLHSELNLSSLELGDSALYFCASSVAGLYNEQFFGPGTRLTVL.

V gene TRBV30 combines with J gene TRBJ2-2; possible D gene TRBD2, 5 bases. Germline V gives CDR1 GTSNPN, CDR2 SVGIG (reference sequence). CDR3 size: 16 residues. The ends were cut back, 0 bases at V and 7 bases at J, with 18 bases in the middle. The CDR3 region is CAWSVRSSTLVGELFF. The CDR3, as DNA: TGTGCCTGGAGTGTACGTTCTAGCACCCTCGTCGGGGAGCTGTTTTTT.

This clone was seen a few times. CDR3 in amino acids: CASSSSGTGGLNYGYTF. The CDR3 bases are TGTGCCAGCAGCTCCTCCGGGACAGGGGGCCTTAACTATGGCTACACCTTC. The chain links TRBV7-3 to TRBJ1-2; TRBD1 agrees at 12 bases. V lost 4 bases, J lost 1 base, and 7 bases stayed unmatched. Germline V lookup: CDR1 SGHTA, CDR2 FQGTGA. The CDR3 runs 17 residues.

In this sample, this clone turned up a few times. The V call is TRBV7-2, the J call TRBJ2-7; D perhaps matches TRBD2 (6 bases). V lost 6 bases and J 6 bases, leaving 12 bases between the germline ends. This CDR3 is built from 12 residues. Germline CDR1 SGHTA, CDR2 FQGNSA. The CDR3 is CASRPTSIEQYF. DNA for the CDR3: TGTGCCAGCAGACCGACTAGTATCGAGCAGTACTTC.

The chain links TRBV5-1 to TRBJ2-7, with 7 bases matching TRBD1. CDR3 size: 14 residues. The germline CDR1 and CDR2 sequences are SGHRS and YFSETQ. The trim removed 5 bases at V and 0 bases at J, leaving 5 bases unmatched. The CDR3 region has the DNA TGCGCCAGCAGGACAGGGATAAGCTCCTACGAGCAGTACTTC. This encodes CASRTGISSYEQYF.

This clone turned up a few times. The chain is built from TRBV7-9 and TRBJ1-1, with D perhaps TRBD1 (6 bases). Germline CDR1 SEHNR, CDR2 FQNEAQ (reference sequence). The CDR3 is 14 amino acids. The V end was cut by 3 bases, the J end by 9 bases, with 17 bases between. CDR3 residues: CASSLHLPTGKAFF. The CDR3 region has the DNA TGTGCCAGCAGCTTGCATCTCCCAACAGGGAAAGCTTTCTTT. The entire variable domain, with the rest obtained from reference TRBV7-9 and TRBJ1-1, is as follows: DTGVSQNPRHKITKRGQNVTFRCDPISEHNRLYWYRQTLGQGPEFLTYFQNEAQLEKSRLLSDRFSAERPKGSFSTLEIQRTEQGDSAMYLCASSLHLPTGKAFFGQGTRLTVV.